This T cell receptor beta chain was identified in a study of OX40 agonist ivuxolimab in advanced cancers. Regarding the study in general: Ivuxolimab, which targeted the costimulatory receptor OX40 (CD134), was an agonistic, fully human IgG2 monoclonal antibody. Intravenous ivuxolimab was administered to patients every 2 weeks at six dose levels: 0.01, 0.1, 0.3, 1.5, 3 and 10 mg/kg. Of the 50 or so patients in dose escalation, 19 had hepatocellular carcinoma, some 15 had melanoma, 9 had renal cell carcinoma and 9 had head and neck cancer. A male proportion of about 79% and a mean age of 60 years, ranging from about 23 to 79, were recorded for the dose-escalation cohort. Patients were allowed to have had prior anti-PD-1, anti-PD-L1 or anti-CTLA-4 therapy, and roughly 40% of the dose-escalation patients had been treated with checkpoint inhibitors. Partial responses occurred in three dose-escalation patients, of whom one had hepatocellular carcinoma and two had cutaneous melanoma. The purpose of peripheral TCRbeta sequencing was to test whether ivuxolimab changed TCR sequence diversity and led to clonal T-cell expansion. The paper covers the monotherapy dose-escalation part of the phase I ivuxolimab trial, which included N ≈ 50 patients. Study-wide conclusions, independent of this receptor: Clonal expansion of both CD4+ and CD8+ blood T cells was observed from baseline to week 6 at doses 0.1 to 3.0 mg/kg. Antigen specificity was not determined for the clonally expanded peripheral T cells. Low levels of normalized T-cell clonal expansion were also seen in some patients who did not respond. On average, CD8+ T cells showed more expanded clones than CD4+ T cells after ivuxolimab. Partial responders in the 0.1-3.0 mg/kg groups had among the lowest normalized peripheral clonal expansion, especially among CD8+ T cells.

The trial excluded patients who had a history of autoimmune disease or were on systemic immunosuppression. Peripheral blood for TCR sequencing was collected from all dose cohorts at baseline, on cycle 4 day 1, and on cycle 7 day 1. The samples were drawn from a first-in-human, open-label, multicenter phase I dose-escalation trial of ivuxolimab. Adults with locally advanced or metastatic melanoma, renal cell carcinoma, hepatocellular carcinoma or head and neck squamous cell carcinoma were enrolled in the trial. CD4+ and CD8+ T cells were sorted separately from peripheral blood before TCR sequencing. A remark on this clone: It has no known antigen specificity. The sample holds no much larger clone one base away, and base qualities are not on file.

The CDR3 contains 15 residues, cysteine and phenylalanine counted. Solely the CDR3 DNA is kept, with 45 bases framed from the first base. Genomic DNA was isolated from the sorted cells so that the TCRbeta CDR3 region could be sequenced. TCRbeta CDR3 regions were sequenced using the immunoSEQ Assay. TCRdb mirrors the immuneACCESS table, restricted to in-frame sequences. Some clones are absent from its copies; in checked studies, under half trace to an unresolved V gene, and the reason for the others is unknown. The sample table lists tens of thousands of clones, around 84% of them with a count of one. The biggest ten clones account for 0.95% to 1.3% of the sample.

The sequence was obtained from an adult with an advanced solid tumor such as melanoma, head and neck, liver or kidney cancer. The chain was built from TRBV21-1 and TRBJ2-1; whether TRBD1, the table's D call, matches the DNA was not checked. TRBV21-1 counts as a pseudogene. The sequences come from CD4+ or CD8+ T cells sorted from blood, collected in a trial of the OX40 agonist ivuxolimab. The bases read TGTGCCAGCAGCGCCTGCGGACAGGGGAAATATGAGCAGTTCTTC. Translation gives CASSACGQGKYEQFF.